The 10 T cell receptor beta chains below come from one sample, sequenced in a study of shared clonotypes between healthy human individuals. Profiled with immunoSEQ multiplex PCR; TCRdb holds only in-frame clones, not every one. The sample has roughly 680,000 clones; 55% to 80% are singletons. The sequenced material came from memory CD4+ T cells sorted from blood. The subset here: CD45RA-negative fraction. These TCRs come from a woman aged 30 to 39 in good health.

The V call is TRBV5-1, the J call TRBJ1-2; possible D gene TRBD1, 6 bases. This CDR3 has 14 amino acids. The germline gives CDR1 SGHRS, CDR2 YFSETQ. Trimming pared 4 bases from V and 0 bases from J, leaving 10 bases between. CDR3 residues: CASSPGTTNYGYTF. The CDR3 nucleotides read TGCGCCAGCAGCCCCGGGACAACTAACTATGGCTACACCTTC.

CDR3 sequence (DNA): TGTGCCAGCACCAAGCGGGGGTCGAACACCGGGGAGCTGTTTTTT. It encodes CASTKRGSNTGELFF. The V and J genes are TRBV11-2 and TRBJ2-2; 8 bases are a match to TRBD2. V shed 7 bases, J shed 0 bases, and the junction held 4 bases outside the gene matches. The CDR3 sequence is 15 residues long. CDR1 is SGHAT, CDR2 FQNNGV, per germline.

The CDR3 DNA sequence: TGTGCCAGCAGCTTCGAGGCACACACAATCGATGAGCAGTTCTTC. This encodes CASSFEAHTIDEQFF. The V call is TRBV7-2, the J call TRBJ2-1; D unresolved. This CDR3 is 15 amino acids long. Per germline, CDR1 SGHTA and CDR2 FQGNSA. V lost 3 bases, J lost 8 bases, and 17 bases lay in between.

The rearrangement joins TRBV19 to TRBJ2-6, with 7 bases fitting TRBD2. The CDR3 has 15 residues. J was trimmed by 3 bases and V by 3 bases; bases with no gene match: 2. Germline lookup yields CDR1 LNHDA and CDR2 SQIVND (reference sequence). CDR3 protein: CASSMSGGGANVLTF. In DNA, the CDR3 is TGTGCCAGTAGTATGTCGGGAGGTGGGGCCAACGTCCTGACTTTC. Looking up the rest from reference TRBV19 and TRBJ2-6 gives the full variable domain: DGGITQSPKYLFRKEGQNVTLSCEQNLNHDAMYWYRQDPGQGLRLIYYSQIVNDFQKGDIAEGYSVSREKKESFPLTVTSAQKNPTAFYLCASSMSGGGANVLTFGAGSRLTVL.

The V and J genes are TRBV4-1 and TRBJ2-2; TRBD2 aligns across 10 bases. The CDR3 spans 18 residues. The trim removed 1 base at V and 1 base at J, leaving 6 bases unmatched. Germline loops: CDR1 MGHRA, CDR2 YSYEKL. Here the CDR3 reads CASSQGTSGNQNTGELFF. CDR3 in DNA: TGCGCCAGCAGCCAAGGGACTAGCGGAAACCAGAACACCGGGGAGCTGTTTTTT.

This chain uses TRBV28 with TRBJ2-2, with D perhaps matching TRBD1 or TRBD2 (6 bases each). Germline V gives CDR1 MDHEN, CDR2 SYDVKM. The CDR3 totals 15 residues. Trimming took 4 bases from V and 13 from J, leaving 22 bases between them. CDR3 in DNA: TGTGCCAGCAGTTCGGGGGCTACTGCCCATCCGGGGCTGTTTTTT. Its translation: CASSSGATAHPGLFF.

This clone appeared once. CDR3 loop: CASSIKAGNQPQHF. The CDR3 DNA is TGTGCCAGTAGTATTAAGGCAGGGAATCAGCCCCAGCATTTT. The gene calls are TRBV19 and TRBJ1-5, with D possibly matching TRBD1 (5 bases). Germline loops: CDR1 LNHDA, CDR2 SQIVND (reference sequence). The length of the CDR3 is 14 residues. Trimming stripped 3 bases from V and 4 bases from J, with 10 bases between.

J is TRBJ2-1 and V is TRBV18; D is perhaps TRBD2 (6 bases). From germline, CDR1 is KGHSH and CDR2 LQKENI. Trimming cost V 2 bases and J 1 base, with 21 bases left between them. The CDR3 contains 19 residues. The CDR3 sequence: CASSPTRGRGPGSYNEQFF. The CDR3 DNA reads TGTGCCAGCTCACCAACGAGAGGGCGGGGACCGGGATCCTACAATGAGCAGTTCTTC.

About this clone itself: The junction shows a germline mismatch at one end, possibly a read error. The chain combines TRBV10-3 with TRBJ1-2; D gene ambiguous. The CDR3 is made up of 12 amino acids. CDR1 and CDR2 (germline): ENHRY, SYGVKD. CDR3 sequence reads: CAISEFAYDYTF. DNA for the CDR3: TGTGCCATCAGTGAGTTCGCCTATGACTACACCTTC.

Points on this clone: This same CDR3 is encoded by further DNA sequences in the sample. The chain carries TRBV5-4 and TRBJ2-1, with 13 positions matching TRBD2. The germline gives CDR1 SGHNT, CDR2 YYREEE (reference sequence). The CDR3 consists of 14 residues. V was clipped by 4 bases and J by 10 bases; unmatched bases: 5. CDR3 protein: CASSPGLAGVEQFF. DNA for the CDR3: TGTGCCAGCAGCCCTGGACTAGCGGGAGTGGAGCAGTTCTTC.